These 5 T cell receptor beta chains were all obtained from the same sample, sequenced in a study of T-cell memory formation after mild COVID-19. TCRdb used MiXCR to reprocess the 5' RACE reads, holding one entry per CDR3 protein. The table lists 98,000 or so distinct CDR3 sequences, 18% of them singletons, with about 6% in the top ten. Sequencing used PBMCs or a T cell subset sorted from them (not recorded which). These receptors were collected from a man aged 18-30 years who had mild COVID-19 (a few samples of this study predate the infection). Cell type and time point are not known.

This clonotype was picked up a small number of times. This chain connects TRBV4-3 to TRBJ2-2; the D is unclear. Trimming stripped 3 bases from V and 6 bases from J, with 11 bases between. This CDR3 comprises 14 residues. The germline gives CDR1 LGHNA, CDR2 YSLEER. The CDR3 protein is CASSQRRVSGELFF. DNA of the CDR3: TGCGCCAGCAGCCAGCGACGGGTTTCCGGGGAGCTGTTTTTT.

The V and J genes are TRBV6-5 and TRBJ2-2; tentatively, D is TRBD2 (6 bases). The ends were cut back, 5 bases at V and 6 bases at J, with 13 bases in the middle. The CDR3 is 14 residues long. The germline gives CDR1 MNHEY, CDR2 SVGAGI. The CDR3 sequence: CASSGNGEAGELFF. The DNA for the CDR3 is TGTGCCAGCAGTGGCAACGGGGAGGCCGGGGAGCTGTTTTTT.

This clonotype was recorded a few times. The genes are TRBV7-9 and TRBJ1-4; a possible D gene is TRBD1 (6 bases). CDR3 size: 13 residues. The germline gives CDR1 SEHNR, CDR2 FQNEAQ (reference sequence). The V and J ends lost 5 bases and 3 bases respectively, with 7 bases between them. The CDR3 DNA sequence: TGTGCCAGCAGCCGGACAGCTAATGAAAAACTGTTTTTT. Translating gives CASSRTANEKLFF.

This rearrangement joins TRBV5-1 to TRBJ1-6; a weak D match, TRBD1 (6 bases). V was trimmed by 0 bases and J by 10 bases, leaving 14 bases between them. The CDR3 is made up of 15 amino acids. Germline CDR1 SGHRS, CDR2 YFSETQ. The CDR3, as DNA: TGCGCCAGCAGCTTGGCTGGGCAGGGGCGGTCACCCCTCCACTTT. Translation: CASSLAGQGRSPLHF. The full variable domain, in which reference TRBV5-1 and TRBJ1-6 provide the parts outside the CDR3, is KAGVTQTPRYLIKTRGQQVTLSCSPISGHRSVSWYQQTPGQGLQFLFEYFSETQRNKGNFPGRFSGRQFSNSRSEMNVSTLELGDSALYLCASSLAGQGRSPLHFGNGTRLTVT.

The chain uses TRBV4-3 and TRBJ1-2; a weak D match, TRBD1 (5 bases). Trimming removed 0 bases from V and 3 bases from J, with 17 bases in between. The germline CDR1 and CDR2 sequences are LGHNA and YSLEER. CDR3 size: 17 residues. The chain's CDR3 is CASSQDQSTALYYGYTF. The DNA of the CDR3 is TGCGCCAGCAGCCAAGATCAATCGACAGCGCTATACTATGGCTACACCTTC.